Listed below are T cell receptor beta chains from one sample, sequenced in a study of blood T cell repertoires in COVID-19. Using immunoSEQ multiplex PCR, the repertoire was profiled, and TCRdb retains in-frame clones only, with some absent. The sample contains approximately 150,000 clones, 84% of which appear only once. Sequencing was carried out using peripheral blood. The source is a young man with COVID-19, enrolled during active disease. The CDR3 runs from the conserved cysteine through the conserved F or W. Fields, in order: CDR3 DNA, CDR3 protein, V gene, J gene, D gene. A D gene is named only where the DNA matches it firmly.

TGTGCCAGCAACAACAGACCGAGCTCTGGAAACACCATATATTTT	CASNNRPSSGNTIYF	TRBV28	TRBJ1-3	NA
TGTGCCACCAGCAGAGATGGTAGCGGGAATACGCAGTATTTT	CATSRDGSGNTQYF	TRBV15	TRBJ2-3	TRBD2
TGTGCCAGCAGCGCAACTGTGGGACAGGGAAGCACAGATACGCAGTATTTT	CASSATVGQGSTDTQYF	TRBV5-6	TRBJ2-3	TRBD1
TGTGCCAGCAGCCGCGGACAGGGGACAGATACGCAGTATTTT	CASSRGQGTDTQYF	TRBV13	TRBJ2-3	TRBD1
TGCGCCAGCAGCCAAGAGTCTCGGACTAGCGGCTACGAGCAGTACTTC	CASSQESRTSGYEQYF	TRBV4-1	TRBJ2-7	TRBD2
TGCAGCGTTGGCCAGGACTATGGCTACACCTTC	CSVGQDYGYTF	TRBV29-1	TRBJ1-2	NA
TGTGCCAGCATGAGGCCATCTCAAGAGACCCAGTACTTC	CASMRPSQETQYF	TRBV2	TRBJ2-5	NA
TGTGCCAGCAGCCCGCTTAACAGGGGCAAAGAAGCTTTCTTT	CASSPLNRGKEAFF	TRBV6-5	TRBJ1-1	TRBD1
TGCAGCGTTGAAGATCCGGCTAGCGGGAGAAACTATGAGCAGTTCTTC	CSVEDPASGRNYEQFF	TRBV29-1	TRBJ2-1	TRBD2
TGCGCCAGCAGCCAAGCCCCCCAGGGAAGGGAGACCCAGTACTTC	CASSQAPQGRETQYF	TRBV4-3	TRBJ2-5	NA
TGTGCCAGCTCACGGGGAAGCGGGAGCTACAATGAGCAGTTCTTC	CASSRGSGSYNEQFF	TRBV18	TRBJ2-1	TRBD2
TGTGCCAATCCAGACAGGGGCGGTGGCTACACCTTC	CANPDRGGGYTF	TRBV5-4	TRBJ1-2	TRBD1
TGTGCCAGCAGTGGAGGACTAGCGGGACCTCTTAGCACAGATACGCAGTATTTT	CASSGGLAGPLSTDTQYF	TRBV6-1	TRBJ2-3	TRBD2
TGTGCCAGTAGTCGCCCGACCGGGACAGGGGCATCCTACGAGCAGTACTTC	CASSRPTGTGASYEQYF	TRBV19	TRBJ2-7	TRBD1
TGTGCCAGCAGTTTAGGACGACTAGCGGGAAACACCGGGGAGCTGTTTTTT	CASSLGRLAGNTGELFF	TRBV7-8	TRBJ2-2	TRBD2
TGTGCCAGCAGCGTAGGAGGGTCCTACAATGAGCAGTTCTTC	CASSVGGSYNEQFF	TRBV9	TRBJ2-1	NA